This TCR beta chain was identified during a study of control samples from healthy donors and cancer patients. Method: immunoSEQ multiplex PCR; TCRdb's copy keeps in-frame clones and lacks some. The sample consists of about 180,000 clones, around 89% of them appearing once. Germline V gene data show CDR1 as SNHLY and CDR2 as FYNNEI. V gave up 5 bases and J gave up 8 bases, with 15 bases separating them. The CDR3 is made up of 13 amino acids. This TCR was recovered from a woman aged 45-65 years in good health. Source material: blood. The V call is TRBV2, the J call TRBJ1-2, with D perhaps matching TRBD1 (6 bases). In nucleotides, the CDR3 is TGTGCCAGCAGTTACAGGGTCTTGGGGGGCTACACCTTC. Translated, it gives CASSYRVLGGYTF.